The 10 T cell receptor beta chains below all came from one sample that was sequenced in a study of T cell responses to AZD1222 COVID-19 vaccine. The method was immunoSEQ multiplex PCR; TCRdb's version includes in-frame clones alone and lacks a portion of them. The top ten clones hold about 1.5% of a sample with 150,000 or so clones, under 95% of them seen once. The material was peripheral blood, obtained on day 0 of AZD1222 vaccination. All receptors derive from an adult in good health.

The CDR3 DNA reads TGTGCCAGCAGCTTTAGGGGGGGGACAGGGAACACTGAAGCTTTCTTT. Residues: CASSFRGGTGNTEAFF. The chain joins TRBV7-2 to TRBJ1-1; TRBD1 matches at 8 bases. V was clipped by 3 bases and J by 1 base; unmatched bases: 7. Germline assignment: CDR1 SGHTA and CDR2 FQGNSA. The CDR3 length is 16 residues.

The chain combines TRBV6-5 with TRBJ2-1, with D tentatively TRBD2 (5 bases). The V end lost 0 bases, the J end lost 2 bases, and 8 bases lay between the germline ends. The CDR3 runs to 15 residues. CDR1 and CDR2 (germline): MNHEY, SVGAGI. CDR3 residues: CASSYSLDPYNEQFF. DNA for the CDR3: TGTGCCAGCAGTTACTCACTAGATCCCTACAATGAGCAGTTCTTC.

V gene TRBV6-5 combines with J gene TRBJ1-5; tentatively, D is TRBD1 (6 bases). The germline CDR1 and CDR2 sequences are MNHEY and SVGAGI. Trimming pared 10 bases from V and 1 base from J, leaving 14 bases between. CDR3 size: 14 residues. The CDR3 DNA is TGTGCCACCGGGGGCAGGGGCAGCAATCAGCCCCAGCATTTT. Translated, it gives CATGGRGSNQPQHF.

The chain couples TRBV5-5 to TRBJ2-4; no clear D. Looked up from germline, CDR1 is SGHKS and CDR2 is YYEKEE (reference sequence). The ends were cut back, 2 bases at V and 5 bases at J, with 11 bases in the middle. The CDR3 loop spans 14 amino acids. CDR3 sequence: CASSLRVGQNIQYF. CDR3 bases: TGTGCCAGCAGCTTACGAGTGGGCCAAAACATTCAGTACTTC. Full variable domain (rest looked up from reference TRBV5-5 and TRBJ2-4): DAGVTQSPTHLIKTRGQQVTLRCSPISGHKSVSWYQQVLGQGPQFIFQYYEKEERGRGNFPDRFSARQFPNYSSELNVNALLLGDSALYLCASSLRVGQNIQYFGAGTRLSVL.

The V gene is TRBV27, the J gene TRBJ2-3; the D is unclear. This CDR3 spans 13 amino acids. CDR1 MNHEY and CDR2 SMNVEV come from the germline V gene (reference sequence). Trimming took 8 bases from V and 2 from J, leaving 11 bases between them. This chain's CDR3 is CASGPGDTDTQYF. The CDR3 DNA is TGTGCCAGCGGCCCAGGTGACACAGATACGCAGTATTTT.

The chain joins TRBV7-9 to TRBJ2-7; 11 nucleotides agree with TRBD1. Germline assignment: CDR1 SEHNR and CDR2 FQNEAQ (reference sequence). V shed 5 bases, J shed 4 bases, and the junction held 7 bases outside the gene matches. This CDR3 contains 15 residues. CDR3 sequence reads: CASSLGQGAWYEQYF. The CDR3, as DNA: TGTGCCAGCAGCCTCGGACAGGGGGCTTGGTACGAGCAGTACTTC.

CDR3 loop: CASSQDRGAGHTEAFF. The CDR3 coding sequence is TGCGCCAGCAGCCAAGATAGGGGGGCAGGGCATACTGAAGCTTTCTTT. The chain uses TRBV4-3 and TRBJ1-1, with a weak D call TRBD1 (6 bases). The V end was cut by 0 bases, the J end by 5 bases, with 16 bases between. The CDR3 consists of 16 residues. CDR1 and CDR2 (germline): LGHNA, YSLEER.

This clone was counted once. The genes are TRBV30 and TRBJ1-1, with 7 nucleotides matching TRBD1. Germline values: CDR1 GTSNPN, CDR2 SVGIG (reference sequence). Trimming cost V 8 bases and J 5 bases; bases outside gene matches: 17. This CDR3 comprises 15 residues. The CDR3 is CARILDREGSTEAFF. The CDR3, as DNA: TGTGCCCGAATACTAGACAGGGAAGGGAGTACTGAAGCTTTCTTT.

CDR3 in amino acids: CASSEMGGFGNTIYF. CDR3 coding DNA: TGTGCCAGCAGTGAAATGGGGGGCTTTGGAAACACCATATATTTT. The rearrangement uses TRBV2 and TRBJ1-3, with a possible D match to TRBD1 (6 bases). The CDR3 length is 15 residues. The V end lost 2 bases, the J end lost 3 bases, and 11 bases lay between the germline ends. Germline CDR1 SNHLY, CDR2 FYNNEI.

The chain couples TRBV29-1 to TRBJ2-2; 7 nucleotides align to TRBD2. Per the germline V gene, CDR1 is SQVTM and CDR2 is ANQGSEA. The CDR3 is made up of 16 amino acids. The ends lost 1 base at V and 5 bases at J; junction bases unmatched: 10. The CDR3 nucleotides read TGCAGCGTTGAAGCCGGGGGGAGTACTTGGACCGGGGAGCTGTTTTTT. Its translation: CSVEAGGSTWTGELFF.